The 21 T cell receptor beta chains given below trace back to one sample, sequenced in a study of PD-L1 blockade in urothelial cancer. Time point denoted: pretreatment peripheral blood. Some clones are missing from TCRdb's copy, which holds only in-frame ones; the method was immunoSEQ multiplex PCR. The data hold 60,000 or so clones, with about 86% observed a single time. The sample consisted of PBMCs, taken around atezolizumab (anti-PD-L1) treatment. These TCRs come from a man between 65 and 85 years old with urothelial cancer.

This clone showed up just once. The rearrangement links TRBV18 to TRBJ2-7; no definite D call. Trimming removed 3 bases from V and 0 bases from J, with 9 bases in between. Germline CDR1 and CDR2: KGHSH and LQKENI. This CDR3 contains 14 residues. The CDR3 DNA reads as TGTGCCAGCTCACCGTCAGGCCCCTCCTACGAGCAGTACTTC. Translating it yields CASSPSGPSYEQYF.

This clone has just a few counts. This sequence joins TRBV4-1 and TRBJ2-7, with 7 bases identical to TRBD1. The CDR3 is 16 residues long. Germline V gives CDR1 MGHRA, CDR2 YSYEKL. Losses at the gene ends were 2 bases for V and 0 bases for J; bases not matched to a gene: 7. CDR3 DNA: TGCGCCAGCAGCCAACATTTACAGGGGACCTCCTACGAGCAGTACTTC. It is translated as CASSQHLQGTSYEQYF.

This sequence joins TRBV5-4 and TRBJ2-3; 8 bases agree with TRBD2. Trimming took 3 bases from V and 0 from J; bases not matched to a gene: 3. This CDR3 spans 15 amino acids. Germline V gives CDR1 SGHNT, CDR2 YYREEE (reference sequence). The CDR3 sequence is CASSSRLASTDTQYF. CDR3 bases: TGTGCCAGCAGCTCGAGACTAGCGAGCACAGATACGCAGTATTTT.

This clone was observed once. The chain uses TRBV11-2 and TRBJ2-7; TRBD1 agrees at 10 bases. Trimming cost V 6 bases and J 2 bases; bases outside gene matches: 16. The CDR3 sequence is 18 residues long. Germline assignment: CDR1 SGHAT and CDR2 FQNNGV. The CDR3 bases are TGTGCCAGCAGTTTTACGATTACCGGGACAGGGGTTACCTACGAGCAGTACTTC. Translated: CASSFTITGTGVTYEQYF.

This chain uses TRBV5-1 with TRBJ2-1; tentative D call: TRBD1 (6 bases). Germline assignment: CDR1 SGHRS and CDR2 YFSETQ. Trimming removed 4 bases at V and 6 bases at J, with 8 bases between. The CDR3 runs 12 residues. CDR3 nucleotide sequence: TGCGCCAGCAGCGTACAGGGCAATGAGCAGTTCTTC. Protein: CASSVQGNEQFF.

This sequence joins TRBV2 and TRBJ2-6; D is unclear. Germline-derived CDR1 and CDR2 are SNHLY and FYNNEI. The length of the CDR3 is 14 residues. With 6 bases removed from V and 2 bases from J, the gap between germline ends came to 8 bases. CDR3 DNA: TGTGCCAGCAGCTCTACCCCTGGGGCCAACGTCCTGACTTTC. Residues: CASSSTPGANVLTF.

The chain has TRBV15 and TRBJ1-1; D uncertain. Per germline, CDR1 LNHNV and CDR2 YYDKDF (reference sequence). There are 13 residues in the CDR3. With 3 bases removed from V and 0 bases from J, the gap between germline ends came to 5 bases. The CDR3 bases are TGTGCCACCAGCAGCGACATGAACACTGAAGCTTTCTTT. The encoded protein is CATSSDMNTEAFF. The full variable domain, completed using reference TRBV15 and TRBJ1-1, is DAMVIQNPRYQVTQFGKPVTLSCSQTLNHNVMYWYQQKSSQAPKLLFHYYDKDFNNEADTPDNFQSRRPNTSFCFLDIRSPGLGDTAMYLCATSSDMNTEAFFGQGTRLTVV.

V and J are TRBV27 and TRBJ2-2; 7 positions match TRBD2. Germline V gives CDR1 MNHEY, CDR2 SMNVEV (reference sequence). The V gene end was trimmed by 6 bases and the J gene end by 4 bases; junction bases not matched to a gene: 11. This CDR3 spans 16 amino acids. The CDR3 loop reads CASSRWRELSTGELFF. The CDR3 DNA reads TGTGCCAGCAGCCGGTGGCGGGAGCTGAGCACCGGGGAGCTGTTTTTT.

The chain combines TRBV5-4 with TRBJ1-1; tentatively, D is TRBD1 (5 bases). Trimming cost V 0 bases and J 5 bases, with 14 bases left between them. The CDR3 spans 15 residues. Germline V gene sequence: CDR1 SGHNT, CDR2 YYREEE (reference sequence). CDR3 region: CASSLETGVETEAFF. CDR3 bases: TGTGCCAGCAGCTTGGAGACGGGGGTCGAAACTGAAGCTTTCTTT. The full variable domain, with the rest looked up from reference TRBV5-4 and TRBJ1-1, is ETGVTQSPTHLIKTRGQQVTLRCSSQSGHNTVSWYQQALGQGPQFIFQYYREEENGRGNFPPRFSGLQFPNYSSELNVNALELDDSALYLCASSLETGVETEAFFGQGTRLTVV.

The V call is TRBV30, the J call TRBJ1-4, with a tentative D call TRBD1 (5 bases). The CDR3 extends over 14 amino acids. V gave up 2 bases and J gave up 3 bases, with 10 bases separating them. Per the germline V gene, CDR1 is GTSNPN and CDR2 is SVGIG (reference sequence). CDR3 bases: TGTGCCTGGAGTTTAGGGGTGGCTAATGAAAAACTGTTTTTT. Translating it yields CAWSLGVANEKLFF.

This rearrangement joins TRBV18 to TRBJ2-7; TRBD1 aligns across 10 bases. V shed 6 bases, J shed 3 bases, and the junction held 5 bases outside the gene matches. The CDR3 is 14 residues long. Per the germline V gene, CDR1 is KGHSH and CDR2 is LQKENI. The CDR3, as DNA: TGTGCCAGCTCCCCGGGACAGGGGATCTACGAGCAGTACTTC. Amino acid sequence: CASSPGQGIYEQYF.

The gene calls are TRBV18 and TRBJ1-1; 7 positions match TRBD1. Germline values: CDR1 KGHSH, CDR2 LQKENI. This CDR3 is built from 15 residues. V trimming: 2 bases; J trimming: 3 bases; junction bases outside the gene matches: 6. In nucleotides, the CDR3 is TGTGCCAGCTCACCATTAGGGCAGGGGGACACTGAAGCTTTCTTT. It codes for CASSPLGQGDTEAFF.

The rearrangement links TRBV30 to TRBJ2-7; TRBD2 matches at 10 bases. The germline V gene has CDR1 GTSNPN and CDR2 SVGIG (reference sequence). V dropped 3 bases and J dropped 9; count of bases not matched to a gene: 14. This CDR3 is built from 15 residues. CDR3 amino acids: CAWSREQREGIGQYF. The CDR3 coding sequence is TGTGCCTGGAGCAGGGAGCAGCGGGAGGGCATTGGGCAGTACTTC.

This chain joins TRBV2 and TRBJ2-3; D gene ambiguous. This CDR3 has 12 amino acids. From germline, CDR1 is SNHLY and CDR2 FYNNEI. V was pared by 6 bases and J by 2 bases, with 6 bases between. CDR3 sequence: CASRGHTDTQYF. CDR3 in DNA: TGTGCCAGCAGGGGCCACACAGATACGCAGTATTTT.

The V call is TRBV4-1, the J call TRBJ1-2, with TRBD1 identical over 9 bases. The V gene end was trimmed by 3 bases and the J gene end by 1 base; junction bases not matched to a gene: 6. This CDR3 is 16 amino acids long. Germline V lookup: CDR1 MGHRA, CDR2 YSYEKL. CDR3 nucleotide sequence: TGCGCCAGCAGCCAGGGTACAGGGGGCCTTAACTATGGCTACACCTTC. As protein: CASSQGTGGLNYGYTF.

The chain links TRBV25-1 to TRBJ1-2; maybe TRBD1 (5 bases). Germline CDR1 MGHDK, CDR2 SYGVNS. Trimming left V 4 bases short and J 2 bases short, with 11 bases between. The CDR3 has 14 amino acids. The CDR3: CASSADSPNYGYTF. The DNA of the CDR3 is TGTGCCAGCAGTGCAGACAGTCCGAACTATGGCTACACCTTC.

The CDR3 DNA reads TGTGCCAGCAGAAAACAGGGGGGGTCCACCGGGGAGCTGTTTTTT. Protein sequence: CASRKQGGSTGELFF. This chain connects TRBV6-5 to TRBJ2-2, with D perhaps matching TRBD1 (8 bases). The CDR3 spans 15 residues. The V gene's germline CDR1 is MNHEY and CDR2 SVGAGI. V was pared by 6 bases and J by 4 bases, with 15 bases between.

The chain uses TRBV5-6 and TRBJ1-1, with 9 bases fitting TRBD1. The CDR3 extends over 15 amino acids. The ends lost 2 bases at V and 5 bases at J; junction bases unmatched: 7. The germline V gene encodes CDR1 SGHDT and CDR2 YYEEEE. Written as DNA, the CDR3 is TGTGCCAGCAGCTTCGACAGGGGGGGGAGAACTGAAGCTTTCTTT. This gives the protein CASSFDRGGRTEAFF.

V gene TRBV27 combines with J gene TRBJ2-1; 9 bases align to TRBD2. This CDR3 contains 16 residues. The germline V gene has CDR1 MNHEY and CDR2 SMNVEV (reference sequence). J lost 8 bases, V lost 6 bases, and 14 bases had no gene match. The CDR3 bases are TGTGCCAGCAGACCCGATAGCGGGAGAGTCAGGGATGAGCAGTTCTTC. This encodes CASRPDSGRVRDEQFF.

V usage is TRBV2 and J usage is TRBJ2-7; the match to TRBD1 covers 7 bases. The V gene end was trimmed by 0 bases and the J gene end by 12 bases; junction bases not matched to a gene: 8. The CDR3 sequence is 13 residues long. Germline CDR1 and CDR2: SNHLY and FYNNEI. The CDR3, as DNA: TGTGCCAGCAGTGAAGCGGGGGACAGACCTCCGTACTTC. Translation: CASSEAGDRPPYF.

This rearrangement joins TRBV25-1 to TRBJ1-3; D gene uncertain. CDR1 is MGHDK, CDR2 SYGVNS, per germline. The CDR3 has 15 amino acids. Trimming removed 7 bases from V and 4 bases from J, with 17 bases in between. The CDR3 bases are TGTGCCAGCACTTCGAGCATCACTACCGGAAACACCATATATTTT. As protein: CASTSSITTGNTIYF.